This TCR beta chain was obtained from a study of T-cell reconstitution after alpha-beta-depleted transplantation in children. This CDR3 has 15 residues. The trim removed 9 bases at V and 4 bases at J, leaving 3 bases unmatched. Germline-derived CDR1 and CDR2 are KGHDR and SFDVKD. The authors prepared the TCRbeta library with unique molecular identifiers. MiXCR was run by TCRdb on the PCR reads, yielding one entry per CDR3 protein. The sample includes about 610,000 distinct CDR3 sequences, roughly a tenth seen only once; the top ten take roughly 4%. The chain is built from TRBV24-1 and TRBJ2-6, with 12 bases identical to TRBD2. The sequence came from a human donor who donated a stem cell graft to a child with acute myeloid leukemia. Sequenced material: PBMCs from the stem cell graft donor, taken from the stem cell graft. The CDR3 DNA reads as TGTGCCACCTCCGGGACTAGCGGGGGGGCCAACGTCCTGACTTTC. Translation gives CATSGTSGGANVLTF.